The clone carrying this TCR beta chain appeared a few times. Antigen unknown. This entry comes from a study of human T cells and chemical hapten exposure. Across the study: Patch tests put 0.01% DPC on the upper back, read at 6 days. Patients, mostly women, had alopecia areata, alopecia totalis or alopecia universalis.

Specified time point: patch test 1, 2 weeks after DPC sensitization. The treatment is: therapeutic diphenylcyclopropenone sensitization with weekly scalp DPC. Total RNA was isolated from unfractionated whole blood. TCRdb reprocessed the RACE reads via MiXCR and lists one record per CDR3 protein. The sample has tens of thousands of distinct CDR3 sequences, approximately 10% seen once. The study, taken as a whole, reports: Expanded TCR counts at PT1 went up together with patch test score, a positive correlation. Versus controls, significantly more large CDR3 similarity clusters arose from expanded TCRs.

Germline V CDR1 and CDR2: MNHEY, SVGAGI. This CDR3 comprises 13 residues. The V end was cut by 5 bases, the J end by 1 base, with 7 bases between. Sequences were derived from whole blood, sampled in connection with sensitization to the hapten diphenylcyclopropenone (DPC). The TCR sequence derives from a woman aged 40 to 55 with alopecia areata. Some clones in this sample may be carry-over from other donors' samples. The chain couples TRBV6-5 to TRBJ2-3; no reliable D call. The CDR3 DNA sequence: TGTGCCAGCAGTCAGACTGGCACAGATACGCAGTATTTT. Translation: CASSQTGTDTQYF.